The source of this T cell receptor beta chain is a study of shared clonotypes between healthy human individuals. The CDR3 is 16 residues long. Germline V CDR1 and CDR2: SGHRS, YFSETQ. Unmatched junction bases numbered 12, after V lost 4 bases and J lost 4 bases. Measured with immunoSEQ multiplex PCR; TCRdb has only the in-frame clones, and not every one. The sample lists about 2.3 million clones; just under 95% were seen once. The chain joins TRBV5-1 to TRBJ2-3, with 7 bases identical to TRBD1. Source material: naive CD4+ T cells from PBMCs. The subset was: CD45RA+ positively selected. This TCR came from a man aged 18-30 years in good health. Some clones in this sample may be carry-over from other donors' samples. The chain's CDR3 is CASSPFFPQGADTQYF. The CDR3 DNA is TGCGCCAGCAGCCCCTTTTTCCCGCAGGGGGCAGATACGCAGTATTTT. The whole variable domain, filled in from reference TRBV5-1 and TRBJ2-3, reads KAGVTQTPRYLIKTRGQQVTLSCSPISGHRSVSWYQQTPGQGLQFLFEYFSETQRNKGNFPGRFSGRQFSNSRSEMNVSTLELGDSALYLCASSPFFPQGADTQYFGPGTRLTVL.